The 3 T cell receptor beta chains below all came from one sample that was sequenced in a study of cytomegalovirus exposure and HLA in healthy donors. In the PCR, 60 Vbeta and 13 Jbeta primers were used. Generated by immunoSEQ multiplex PCR, the TCRdb table keeps only in-frame clones and is missing some. The data contain approximately 220,000 clones, 80% to 90% of them singletons. Specimen: PBMCs. These receptors came from a man younger than 40 in good health and CMV-seronegative.

CDR3 nucleotide sequence: TGCGCCAGCAGCCCAGCTACTAGCGCGGTCGTCGGGGAGCTGTTTTTT. It translates to CASSPATSAVVGELFF. The rearrangement uses TRBV4-3 and TRBJ2-2, with 7 bases fitting TRBD2. Germline values: CDR1 LGHNA, CDR2 YSLEER. The CDR3 loop spans 16 amino acids. The V and J ends lost 4 bases and 7 bases, in that order; junction bases with no gene match: 12.

This sequence joins TRBV11-2 and TRBJ1-3; D uncertain. Germline CDR1 is SGHAT and CDR2 is FQNNGV. V was shortened by 5 bases and J by 0 bases, with 8 bases between the two germline ends. This CDR3 spans 14 amino acids. CDR3 in amino acids: CASSGRVSGNTIYF. The CDR3 DNA is TGTGCCAGCAGCGGTCGGGTCTCTGGAAACACCATATATTTT. The full variable domain, in which reference TRBV11-2 and TRBJ1-3 provide the parts outside the CDR3, is EAGVAQSPRYKIIEKRQSVAFWCNPISGHATLYWYQQILGQGPKLLIQFQNNGVVDDSQLPKDRFSAERLKGVDSTLKIQPAKLEDSAVYLCASSGRVSGNTIYFGEGSWLTVV.

The chain recombines TRBV11-2 with TRBJ2-3, with TRBD2 identical over 9 bases. V was clipped by 5 bases and J by 2 bases; unmatched bases: 5. The germline V gene has CDR1 SGHAT and CDR2 FQNNGV. This CDR3 has 15 amino acids. The CDR3 protein is CASSAIAGATDTQYF. Written as DNA, the CDR3 is TGTGCCAGCAGCGCAATAGCGGGGGCCACAGATACGCAGTATTTT.